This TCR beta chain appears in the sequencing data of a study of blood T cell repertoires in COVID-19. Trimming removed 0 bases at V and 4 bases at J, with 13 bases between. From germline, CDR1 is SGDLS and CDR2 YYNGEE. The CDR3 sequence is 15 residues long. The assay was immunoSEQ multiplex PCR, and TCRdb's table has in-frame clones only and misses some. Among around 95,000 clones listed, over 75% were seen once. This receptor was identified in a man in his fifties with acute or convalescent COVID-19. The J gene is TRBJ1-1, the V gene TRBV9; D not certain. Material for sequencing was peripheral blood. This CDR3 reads CASSVAPGTSTEAFF. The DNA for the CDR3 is TGTGCCAGCAGCGTAGCCCCAGGCACCTCCACTGAAGCTTTCTTT.